The next 21 T cell receptor beta chains were all read from a single sample in a study of blood T cell repertoires in COVID-19. Only in-frame clones appear in the TCRdb table, and some are missing; sequencing was by immunoSEQ multiplex PCR. Of a few hundred thousand clones listed, roughly 86% are singletons. The specimen was PBMCs or T cells enriched from blood (not recorded which). These receptors were obtained from a woman aged 45-59 years who had been exposed to COVID-19.

J is TRBJ1-2 and V is TRBV2; possible D gene TRBD1, 5 bases. The CDR3 covers 13 residues. Germline assignment: CDR1 SNHLY and CDR2 FYNNEI. V lost 3 bases to trimming and J lost 8 bases, with 13 bases between them. Here the CDR3 reads CASSDVAGRGYTF. The CDR3 bases are TGTGCCAGCAGTGACGTGGCAGGGCGCGGCTACACCTTC. The full variable domain, with the rest looked up from reference TRBV2 and TRBJ1-2, is EPEVTQTPSHQVTQMGQEVILRCVPISNHLYFYWYRQILGQKVEFLVSFYNNEISEKSEIFDDQFSVERPDGSNFTLKIRSTKLEDSAMYFCASSDVAGRGYTFGSGTRLTVV.

Only a few counts were recorded for this clone. The J gene is TRBJ2-2, the V gene TRBV30; 7 bases fit TRBD1. The CDR3 loop spans 13 amino acids. Germline CDR1 reads GTSNPN; CDR2 reads SVGIG (reference sequence). After removal of 3 bases from V and 7 bases from J, the junction contained 5 bases not matched to a gene. The CDR3 nucleotides read TGTGCCTGGAGAAGCAGGGGGAGCGGGGAGCTGTTTTTT. Translation gives CAWRSRGSGELFF.

This chain links TRBV6-5 with TRBJ2-1; 9 bases match TRBD1. Germline V gene lookup returns CDR1 MNHEY and CDR2 SVGAGI. The junction had 7 bases not matched to a gene; V was cut back by 7 bases and J by 3 bases. The CDR3 extends over 15 amino acids. The CDR3 loop is CASNLQGAGYNEQFF. The CDR3 bases are TGTGCCAGCAATTTACAGGGGGCCGGCTACAATGAGCAGTTCTTC.

This chain links TRBV9 with TRBJ2-1, with 10 nucleotides matching TRBD2. The CDR3 spans 14 residues. CDR1 and CDR2 from the germline V gene are SGDLS and YYNGEE. V gave up 3 bases and J gave up 8 bases; unmatched junction bases: 5. CDR3 bases: TGTGCCAGCAGCGCCGGGACTAGCGCTGATGAGCAGTTCTTC. This codes for CASSAGTSADEQFF.

This sequence joins TRBV5-1 and TRBJ2-3; D unresolved. CDR1 and CDR2 from the germline V gene are SGHRS and YFSETQ. V was pared by 2 bases and J by 1 base, with 5 bases between. This CDR3 has 13 residues. In DNA form, the CDR3 reads TGCGCCAGCAGCTTCCAGGGCACAGATACGCAGTATTTT. The encoded protein is CASSFQGTDTQYF.

The rearrangement uses TRBV4-1 and TRBJ2-6; the D gene is possibly TRBD2 (6 bases). CDR1 is MGHRA, CDR2 YSYEKL, per germline. The CDR3 is 17 amino acids. The V end was cut by 2 bases, the J end by 2 bases, with 13 bases between. CDR3 DNA sequence: TGCGCCAGCAGCCAAATACCGGGGGACCCTGGGGCCAACGTCCTGACTTTC. Translation gives CASSQIPGDPGANVLTF.

V is TRBV5-1 and J is TRBJ2-2; tentative D call: TRBD1 (5 bases). V lost 1 base and J lost 1, with 14 bases in between. Germline V gene lookup returns CDR1 SGHRS and CDR2 YFSETQ. The CDR3 has 17 residues. CDR3: CASSLLTDALNTGELFF. The CDR3 DNA follows: TGCGCCAGCAGCTTGTTGACAGACGCCCTGAACACCGGGGAGCTGTTTTTT.

The V and J genes are TRBV5-1 and TRBJ2-7; D gene unclear. V was pared by 2 bases and J by 2 bases, with 14 bases between. The CDR3 has 15 residues. The germline V gene encodes CDR1 SGHRS and CDR2 YFSETQ. CDR3 in DNA: TGCGCCAGCAGCTTCGGCGAGGTTGCTACCTACGAGCAGTACTTC. It translates to CASSFGEVATYEQYF.

The V gene is TRBV28, the J gene TRBJ1-5; unclear D gene. CDR1 and CDR2 (germline): MDHEN, SYDVKM. With 4 bases removed from V and 0 bases from J, the gap between germline ends came to 16 bases. The CDR3 consists of 17 residues. The CDR3 nucleotides are TGTGCCAGCAGTTACCGATTCACAGTTTATAGCAATCAGCCCCAGCATTTT. Translation: CASSYRFTVYSNQPQHF.

The chain links TRBV30 to TRBJ1-3; a possible D gene is TRBD1 (5 bases). There are 14 residues in the CDR3. The V and J ends lost 5 bases and 3 bases respectively, with 14 bases between them. The V gene's germline CDR1 is GTSNPN and CDR2 SVGIG (reference sequence). The CDR3 DNA follows: TGTGCCTGGGTCCCCCTGGGGGGTGGAAACACCATATATTTT. Its translation is CAWVPLGGGNTIYF.

This chain connects TRBV5-6 to TRBJ1-5, with TRBD1 matching over 7 bases. This CDR3 is built from 18 residues. The V segment lost 0 bases and the J segment 0 bases; nucleotides outside the gene matches: 9. Germline V gene sequence: CDR1 SGHDT, CDR2 YYEEEE. CDR3 nucleotides: TGTGCCAGCAGCTTGGCTGGGGACAGTACCTATAGCAATCAGCCCCAGCATTTT. The encoded protein is CASSLAGDSTYSNQPQHF.

In its sample, this clone was seen a few times. The chain joins TRBV3-1 (or the pseudogene TRBV3-2) to TRBJ1-5, with D possibly TRBD1 on 6 matching bases. V lost 3 bases and J 0 bases, leaving 6 bases between the germline ends. The CDR3 runs to 14 residues. Germline loops: CDR1 LGHDT, CDR2 YNNKEL (reference sequence). The CDR3 DNA is TGTGCCAGCAGCCACAGGGGTAGCAATCAGCCCCAGCATTTT. This sequence encodes CASSHRGSNQPQHF.

V gene TRBV9 combines with J gene TRBJ2-7, with D possibly TRBD1 on 6 matching bases. Germline V lookup: CDR1 SGDLS, CDR2 YYNGEE. V dropped 0 bases and J dropped 2 bases, with 9 bases sitting between them. The CDR3 length is 14 residues. CDR3 amino acids: CASSVAAGAYEQYF. The DNA of the CDR3 is TGTGCCAGCAGCGTAGCGGCAGGGGCCTACGAGCAGTACTTC.

J is TRBJ2-2 and V is TRBV30, with 10 bases that match TRBD2. CDR3 length equals 13 residues. The germline CDR1 and CDR2 sequences are GTSNPN and SVGIG (reference sequence). V was clipped by 3 bases and J by 5 bases; unmatched bases: 0. The CDR3 protein is CAWRGLATGELFF. In DNA form, the CDR3 reads TGTGCCTGGAGGGGACTAGCGACCGGGGAGCTGTTTTTT.

The V call is TRBV4-2, the J call TRBJ2-7, with 9 nucleotides matching TRBD1. The V gene end was trimmed by 3 bases and the J gene end by 3 bases; junction bases not matched to a gene: 9. Germline-derived CDR1 and CDR2 are LGHNA and YNFKEQ. The CDR3 runs to 16 residues. CDR3 loop: CASSQPLLTGGYEQYF. The CDR3 DNA reads TGTGCCAGCAGCCAGCCGTTACTGACAGGGGGCTACGAGCAGTACTTC.

The V gene is TRBV15, the J gene TRBJ1-2; the D is unclear. Germline V lookup: CDR1 LNHNV, CDR2 YYDKDF (reference sequence). Trimming removed 4 bases from V and 1 base from J, with 16 bases in between. The CDR3 totals 16 residues. CDR3 coding DNA: TGTGCCACCAGCACCAATCCCCACGGGAATAACTATGGCTACACCTTC. Encoded protein: CATSTNPHGNNYGYTF.

This clone was recorded only once. The CDR3 DNA reads TGTGCCAGCAGCCACCTTATAGCGGGGGCAGGAGAGACCCAGTACTTC. This sequence encodes CASSHLIAGAGETQYF. The chain has TRBV3-1 (or the pseudogene TRBV3-2) and TRBJ2-5; 9 bases are a match to TRBD2. Germline CDR1 reads LGHDT; CDR2 reads YNNKEL (reference sequence). Trimming removed 3 bases from V and 4 bases from J; junction bases left unmatched: 9. The CDR3 has 16 residues.

This chain uses TRBV11-2 with TRBJ1-2; 8 nucleotides line up with TRBD1. V dropped 2 bases and J dropped 0; count of bases not matched to a gene: 5. The CDR3 has 16 amino acids. Germline assignment: CDR1 SGHAT and CDR2 FQNNGV. CDR3: CASSLYSGGANYGYTF. In DNA, the CDR3 is TGTGCCAGCAGCTTATATTCAGGGGGCGCTAACTATGGCTACACCTTC.

The chain joins TRBV28 to TRBJ1-5; possibly TRBD1 for D (5 bases). Germline loops: CDR1 MDHEN, CDR2 SYDVKM. There are 15 residues in the CDR3. V lost 6 bases, J lost 0 bases, and 12 bases lay in between. This CDR3 is CASSLGQPSNQPQHF. CDR3 nucleotides: TGTGCCAGCAGCCTAGGACAACCTAGCAATCAGCCCCAGCATTTT.

This chain connects TRBV19 to TRBJ1-1, with D possibly matching TRBD1 (6 bases). With 8 bases removed from V and 7 bases from J, the gap between germline ends came to 20 bases. Germline V gives CDR1 LNHDA, CDR2 SQIVND (reference sequence). There are 14 residues in the CDR3. For the CDR3, the DNA is TGTGCCAGTCGGGGGGCGAAAATACCTCTTGAAGCTTTCTTT. It specifies CASRGAKIPLEAFF.

The gene calls are TRBV7-9 and TRBJ1-2; D unclear. The ends were cut back, 1 base at V and 7 bases at J, with 7 bases in the middle. Germline loops: CDR1 SEHNR, CDR2 FQNEAQ (reference sequence). The CDR3 loop spans 12 amino acids. The CDR3 sequence is CASSLDGSGYTF. In DNA form, the CDR3 reads TGTGCCAGCAGCTTAGACGGTAGTGGCTACACCTTC.